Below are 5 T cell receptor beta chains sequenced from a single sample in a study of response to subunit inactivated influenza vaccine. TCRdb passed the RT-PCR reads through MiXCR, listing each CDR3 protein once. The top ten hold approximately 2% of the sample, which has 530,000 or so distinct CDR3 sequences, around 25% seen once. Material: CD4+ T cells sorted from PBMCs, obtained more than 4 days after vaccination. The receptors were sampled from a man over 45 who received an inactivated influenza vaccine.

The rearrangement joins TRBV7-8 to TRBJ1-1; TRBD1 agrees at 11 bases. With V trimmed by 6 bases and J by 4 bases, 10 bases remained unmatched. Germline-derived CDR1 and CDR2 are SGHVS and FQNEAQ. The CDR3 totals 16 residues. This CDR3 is CASSGQGAWSGTEAFF. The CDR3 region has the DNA TGTGCCAGCAGTGGACAGGGGGCGTGGAGTGGCACTGAAGCTTTCTTT.

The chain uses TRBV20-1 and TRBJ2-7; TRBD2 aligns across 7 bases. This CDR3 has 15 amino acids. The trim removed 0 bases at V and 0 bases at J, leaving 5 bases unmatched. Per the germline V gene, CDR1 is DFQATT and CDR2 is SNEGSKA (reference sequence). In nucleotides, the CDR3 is TGCAGTGCTAGAGATTGGGGGGGGAGCTCCTACGAGCAGTACTTC. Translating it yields CSARDWGGSSYEQYF.

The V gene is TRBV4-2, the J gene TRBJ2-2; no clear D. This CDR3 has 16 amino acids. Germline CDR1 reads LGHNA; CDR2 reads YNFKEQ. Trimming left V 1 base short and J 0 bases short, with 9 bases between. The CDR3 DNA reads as TGTGCCAGCAGCCAAGGAACAGCTACGAACACCGGGGAGCTGTTTTTT. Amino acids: CASSQGTATNTGELFF.

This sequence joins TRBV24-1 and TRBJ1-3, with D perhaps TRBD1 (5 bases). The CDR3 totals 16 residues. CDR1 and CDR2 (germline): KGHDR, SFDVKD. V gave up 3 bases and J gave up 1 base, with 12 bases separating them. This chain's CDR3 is CATSDGLGESGNTIYF. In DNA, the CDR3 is TGTGCCACCAGTGATGGGTTGGGGGAATCTGGAAACACCATATATTTT.

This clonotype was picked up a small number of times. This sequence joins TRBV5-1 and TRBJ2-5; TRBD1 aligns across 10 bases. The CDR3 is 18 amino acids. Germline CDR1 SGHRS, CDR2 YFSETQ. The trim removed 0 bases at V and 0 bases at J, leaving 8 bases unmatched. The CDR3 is CASSLARGTGANQETQYF. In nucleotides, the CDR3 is TGCGCCAGCAGCTTGGCCCGGGGGACAGGGGCGAACCAAGAGACCCAGTACTTC.